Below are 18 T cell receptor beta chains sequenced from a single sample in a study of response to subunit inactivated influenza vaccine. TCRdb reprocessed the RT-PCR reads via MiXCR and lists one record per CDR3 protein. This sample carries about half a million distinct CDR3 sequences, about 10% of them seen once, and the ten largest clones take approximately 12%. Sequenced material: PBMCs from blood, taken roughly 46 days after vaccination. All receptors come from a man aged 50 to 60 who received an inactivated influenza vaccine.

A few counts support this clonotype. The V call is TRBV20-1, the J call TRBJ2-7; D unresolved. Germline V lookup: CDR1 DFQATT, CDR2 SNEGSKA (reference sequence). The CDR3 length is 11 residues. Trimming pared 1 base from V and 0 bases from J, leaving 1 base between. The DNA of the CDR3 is TGCAGTGCTAGAGTCTCCTACGAGCAGTACTTC. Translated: CSARVSYEQYF.

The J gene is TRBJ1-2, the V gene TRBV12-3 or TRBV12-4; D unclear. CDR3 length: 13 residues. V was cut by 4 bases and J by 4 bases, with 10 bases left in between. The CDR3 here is CASSSGRIYGYTF. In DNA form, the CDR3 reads TGTGCCAGCAGTTCCGGACGGATCTATGGCTACACCTTC.

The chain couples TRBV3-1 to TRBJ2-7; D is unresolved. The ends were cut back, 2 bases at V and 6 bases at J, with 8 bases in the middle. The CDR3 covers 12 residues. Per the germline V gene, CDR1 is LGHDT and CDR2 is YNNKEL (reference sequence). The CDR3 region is CASSQRPSEQYF. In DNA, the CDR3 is TGTGCCAGCAGCCAACGTCCTTCCGAGCAGTACTTC.

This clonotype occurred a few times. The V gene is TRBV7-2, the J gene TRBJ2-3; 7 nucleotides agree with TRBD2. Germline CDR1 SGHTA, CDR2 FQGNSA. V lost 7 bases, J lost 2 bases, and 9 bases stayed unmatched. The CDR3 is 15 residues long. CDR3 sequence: CASNRRGDHTDTQYF. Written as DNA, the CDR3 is TGTGCCAGCAATCGACGGGGGGACCACACAGATACGCAGTATTTT.

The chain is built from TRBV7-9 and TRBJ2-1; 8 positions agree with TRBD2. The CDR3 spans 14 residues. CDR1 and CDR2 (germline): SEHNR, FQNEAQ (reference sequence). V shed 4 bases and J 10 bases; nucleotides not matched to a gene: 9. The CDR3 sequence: CASSWVGGAREQFF. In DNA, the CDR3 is TGTGCCAGCAGCTGGGTCGGGGGGGCCCGGGAGCAGTTCTTC.

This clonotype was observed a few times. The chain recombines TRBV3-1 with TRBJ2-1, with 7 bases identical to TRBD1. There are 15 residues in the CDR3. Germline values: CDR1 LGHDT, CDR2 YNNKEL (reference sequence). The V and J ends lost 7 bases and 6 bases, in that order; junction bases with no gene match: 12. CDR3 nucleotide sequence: TGTGCCAGCACCGGCTGGACAGGTTCAGGCAATGAGCAGTTCTTC. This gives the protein CASTGWTGSGNEQFF.

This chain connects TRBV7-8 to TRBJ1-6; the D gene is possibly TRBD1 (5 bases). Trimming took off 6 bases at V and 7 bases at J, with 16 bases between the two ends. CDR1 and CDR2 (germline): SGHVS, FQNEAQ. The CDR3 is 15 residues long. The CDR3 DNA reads TGTGCCAGCAGTCGAGGACACCGGTCGAATTCACCCCTCCACTTT. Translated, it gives CASSRGHRSNSPLHF.

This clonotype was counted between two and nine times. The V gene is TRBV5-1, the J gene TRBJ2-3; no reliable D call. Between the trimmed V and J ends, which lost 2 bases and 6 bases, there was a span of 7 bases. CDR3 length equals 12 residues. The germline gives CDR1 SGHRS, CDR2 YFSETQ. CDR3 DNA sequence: TGCGCCAGCAGCTTCATCAGTGATACGCAGTATTTT. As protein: CASSFISDTQYF.

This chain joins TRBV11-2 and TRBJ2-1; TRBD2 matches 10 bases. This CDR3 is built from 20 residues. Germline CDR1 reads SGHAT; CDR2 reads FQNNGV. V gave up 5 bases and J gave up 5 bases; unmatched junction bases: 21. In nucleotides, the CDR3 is TGTGCCAGCAGCCTGCGACTTAGTAGCGGGGGGTCCCCGGGGCACAATGAGCAGTTCTTC. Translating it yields CASSLRLSSGGSPGHNEQFF.

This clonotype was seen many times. CDR3 DNA: TGTGCCACCAGCAGGGGACAGGGGCCCTACAATGAGCAGTTCTTC. Translating it yields CATSRGQGPYNEQFF. This sequence joins TRBV15 and TRBJ2-1, with TRBD1 matching over 10 bases. Germline V gene data show CDR1 as LNHNV and CDR2 as YYDKDF (reference sequence). The CDR3 totals 15 residues. The trim removed 3 bases at V and 2 bases at J, leaving 1 base unmatched.

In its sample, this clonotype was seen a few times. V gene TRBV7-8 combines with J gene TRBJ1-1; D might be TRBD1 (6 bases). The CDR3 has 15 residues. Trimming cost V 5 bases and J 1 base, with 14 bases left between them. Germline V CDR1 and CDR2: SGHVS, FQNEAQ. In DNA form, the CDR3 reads TGTGCCAGCAGCGCTAGGCCGGGACAGAACACTGAAGCTTTCTTT. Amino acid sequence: CASSARPGQNTEAFF.

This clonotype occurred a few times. DNA of the CDR3: TGTGCCAGCAGCAAGGGACTAGCGGAAAATTACGAGCAGTACTTC. This sequence encodes CASSKGLAENYEQYF. The chain uses TRBV11-2 and TRBJ2-7; TRBD2 matches 11 bases. CDR3 length: 15 residues. Per germline, CDR1 SGHAT and CDR2 FQNNGV. After removal of 5 bases from V and 4 bases from J, the junction contained 7 bases not matched to a gene.

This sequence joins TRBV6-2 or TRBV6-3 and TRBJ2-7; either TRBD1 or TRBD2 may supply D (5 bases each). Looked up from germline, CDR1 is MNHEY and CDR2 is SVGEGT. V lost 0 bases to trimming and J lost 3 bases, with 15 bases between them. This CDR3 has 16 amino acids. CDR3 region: CASSYSGSGPIYEQYF. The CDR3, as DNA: TGTGCCAGCAGTTACTCGGGCTCGGGACCGATCTACGAGCAGTACTTC.

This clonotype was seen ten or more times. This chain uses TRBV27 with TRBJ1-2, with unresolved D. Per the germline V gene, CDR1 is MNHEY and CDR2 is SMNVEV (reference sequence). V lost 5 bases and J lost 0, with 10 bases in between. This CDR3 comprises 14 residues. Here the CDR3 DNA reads TGTGCCAGCAGTGCCCGTGGGGCTAACTATGGCTACACCTTC. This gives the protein CASSARGANYGYTF.

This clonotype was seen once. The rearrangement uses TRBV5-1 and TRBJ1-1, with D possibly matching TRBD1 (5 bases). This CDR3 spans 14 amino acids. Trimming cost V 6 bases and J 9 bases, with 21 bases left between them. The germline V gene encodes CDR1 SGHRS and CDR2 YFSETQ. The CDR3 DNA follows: TGCGCCAGCACCAGCAATACCGGGACCGAGAAAGCTTTCTTT. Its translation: CASTSNTGTEKAFF.

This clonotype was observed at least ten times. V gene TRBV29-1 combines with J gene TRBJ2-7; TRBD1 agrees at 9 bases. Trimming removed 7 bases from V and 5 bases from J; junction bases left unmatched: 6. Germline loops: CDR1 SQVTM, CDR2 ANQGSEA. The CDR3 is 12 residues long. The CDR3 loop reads CSARDRAHEQYF. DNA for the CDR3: TGCAGCGCCCGGGACAGGGCCCACGAGCAGTACTTC.

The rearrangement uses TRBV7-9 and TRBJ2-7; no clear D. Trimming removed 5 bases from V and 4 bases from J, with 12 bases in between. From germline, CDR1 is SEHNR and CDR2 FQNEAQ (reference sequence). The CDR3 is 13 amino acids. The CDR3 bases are TGTGCCAGCAGCCCGAATAAGGGTTACGAGCAGTACTTC. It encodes CASSPNKGYEQYF. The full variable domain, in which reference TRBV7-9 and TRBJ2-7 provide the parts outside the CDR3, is DTGVSQNPRHKITKRGQNVTFRCDPISEHNRLYWYRQTLGQGPEFLTYFQNEAQLEKSRLLSDRFSAERPKGSFSTLEIQRTEQGDSAMYLCASSPNKGYEQYFGPGTRLTVT.

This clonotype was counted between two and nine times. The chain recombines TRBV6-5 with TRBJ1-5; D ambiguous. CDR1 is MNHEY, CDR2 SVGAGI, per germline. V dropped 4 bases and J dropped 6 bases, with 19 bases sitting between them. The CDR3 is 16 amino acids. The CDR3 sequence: CASSSDWAGLSQPQHF. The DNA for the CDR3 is TGTGCCAGCAGTTCCGATTGGGCGGGCTTGAGTCAGCCCCAGCATTTT.